The sequence of this T cell receptor beta chain was determined in a study of cytomegalovirus exposure and HLA in healthy donors. Across the study: Genotyping of about 400 donors showed that about 83% belonged to the Caucasian-associated ancestry cluster.

60 Vbeta and 13 Jbeta primers were used in PCR. The repertoire was sequenced with immunoSEQ multiplex PCR; TCRdb's copy has only in-frame clones and lacks some. The sample lists about 99,000 clones, 76% occurring once. Germline CDR1 and CDR2: MDHEN and SYDVKM. V was shortened by 5 bases and J by 0 bases, with 14 bases between the two germline ends. CDR3 length: 16 amino acids. The study's findings and limits: Highly shared sequence variants in one cluster were likely a sequencing artifact. One variant, a missense change in DCLRE1C, was linked in a later analysis to TCR beta V- and J-gene trimming.

As to this clone: Its antigen is undetermined.

The V and J genes are TRBV28 and TRBJ2-1; perhaps TRBD2 as D (6 bases). Sequences were obtained from PBMCs. The source is a woman aged 18-29 years in good health and CMV-seropositive. The DNA for the CDR3 is TGTGCCAGCAGTCCTATAGCGGAGAGCTCCTACAATGAGCAGTTCTTC. Its translation is CASSPIAESSYNEQFF.